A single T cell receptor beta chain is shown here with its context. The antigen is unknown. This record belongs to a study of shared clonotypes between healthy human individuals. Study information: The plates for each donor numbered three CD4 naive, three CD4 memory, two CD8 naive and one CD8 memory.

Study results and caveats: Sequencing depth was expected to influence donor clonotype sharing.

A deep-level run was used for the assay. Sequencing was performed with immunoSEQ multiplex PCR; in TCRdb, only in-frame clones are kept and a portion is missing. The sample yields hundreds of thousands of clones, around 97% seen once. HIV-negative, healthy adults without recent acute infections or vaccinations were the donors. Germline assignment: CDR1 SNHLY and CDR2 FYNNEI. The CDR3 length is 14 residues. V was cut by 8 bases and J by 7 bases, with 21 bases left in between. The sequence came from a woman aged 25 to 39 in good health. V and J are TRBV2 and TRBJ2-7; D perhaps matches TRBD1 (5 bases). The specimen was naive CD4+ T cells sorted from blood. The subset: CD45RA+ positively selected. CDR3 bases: TGTGCCAGCGGGAACATTCAGGGTTTAGGAGAGCAGTACTTC. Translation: CASGNIQGLGEQYF. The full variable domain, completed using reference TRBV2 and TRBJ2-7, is EPEVTQTPSHQVTQMGQEVILRCVPISNHLYFYWYRQILGQKVEFLVSFYNNEISEKSEIFDDQFSVERPDGSNFTLKIRSTKLEDSAMYFCASGNIQGLGEQYFGPGTRLTVT.